The clone carrying this T cell receptor beta chain was detected ten times or more. Antigen specificity is unknown. Additional DNA sequences in this sample encode the identical CDR3. This sample is drawn from a study of T cell responses to AZD1222 COVID-19 vaccine. The study's findings and limits: Repertoire samples came only from after the peak T cell response. White British donors predominated, females outnumbered males, and clonal diversity was possibly underestimated. Reports say nearly half of spike-specific TCRs go after unmutated variant regions.

Generated by immunoSEQ multiplex PCR, the TCRdb table keeps only in-frame clones and is missing some. This sample has almost 70,000 clones, with approximately 80% found just once. The origin of this receptor is an adult who received the AZD1222 COVID-19 vaccine. The source material was peripheral blood, sampled 28 days after the second AZD1222 dose.

As DNA, the CDR3 is TGTGCCAGCAGCGGGGAGCTCGCGGGGGGGCCGTACGAGCAGTACTTC. This gives the protein CASSGELAGGPYEQYF. The J gene is TRBJ2-7, the V gene TRBV5-6, with 9 bases lining up with TRBD2. V was pared by 4 bases and J by 4 bases, with 12 bases of the junction left unmatched. The CDR3 sequence is 16 residues long. CDR1 SGHDT and CDR2 YYEEEE come from the germline V gene.